This TCR beta chain appears in the sequencing data of a study of blood T cells in healthy people across ages (dated by TCRdb to the mid-2010s). Some background on the complete study: In model experiments, template switching captured roughly one uniquely barcoded TCR beta cDNA molecule for every two T cells. The donors were divided into four age groups: young (average roughly 17 years), middle-aged (almost 40), aged (about 61) and long-lived (about 79). The study measured age-related changes in TCR beta repertoire diversity using deep sequencing normalized with unique cDNA molecular identifiers. For two donors (one aged 18 to 30 and one aged 80 or older), the study analyzed two additional independent replicas of 1 million unique cDNA reads from the same blood draw. Donors of different ages were randomly distributed across sequencing lanes to avoid experimental bias. The paper as a whole reports these results and caveats: Observed TCR beta diversity per million T cells fell roughly linearly with age, and a significant reduction was already apparent by age roughly 40. Because donor CMV infection status was unknown, age-related changes in expanded clonotypes were potentially confounded. Estimates of total diversity based on one million sequenced T cells were regarded as lower bounds and as underestimates. There was a strong correlation between observed TCR beta diversity and the percentage of naive T cells measured by flow cytometry. Compared with the aged group, the long-lived group had more naive CD4+ T cells, fewer expanded clones and increased TCR diversity, suggesting age selection. Conclusive comparison of naive and antigen-experienced compartments was prevented by the profiling of bulk unsorted PBMCs.

Libraries were made using 5' RACE. The sequencing machine was an Illumina HiSeq 2500. A second roughly 7 to 12 cycle PCR used a sample-barcoded 5' primer and a J-beta primer mix. Each TCR beta cDNA molecule received a unique molecular identifier from a template-switch 5' adaptor carrying 12 random nucleotides. Each sample yielded at least 2.5 million CDR3-containing paired-end reads. First-strand cDNA synthesis was performed from all RNA using the Mint cDNA synthesis kit, with priming by a TRBC-specific oligonucleotide. After uracil-DNA glycosylase treatment, a first 18-cycle PCR used universal primers M1SS and BC2_uni_R on all cDNA. On the authors' methods: For normalization, 1 million high-quality reads were randomly selected from each sample, with every read carrying a distinct molecular identifier. Reads sharing molecular identifiers were discarded rather than binned into consensus sequences. MiTCR, with a Q25 quality threshold and the strictest error-elimination algorithm, was used for CDR3 identification, clonotype clustering and error correction. A nonparametric unseen species model using Euler transformation provided a lower-bound estimate of total TCR beta diversity. TCRdb trimmed public reads at Q25 via fastp, called clones via MiXCR and kept in-frame beta chains. Every distinct CDR3 protein forms one entry, paired with its most common genes and DNA. The V and J calls shown here were made by TCRdb, not taken from the authors' results. The sample has 550,000 to 800,000 distinct CDR3 sequences on record, approximately 31% of them singletons. 15% of the sample is taken by the ten largest.

The donors were a few dozen Caucasian individuals from Russia, aged roughly 6 to 95 years, who were systemically healthy. Approximately 10 milliliters of peripheral blood were collected from each donor into EDTA-treated Vacutainer tubes. Ficoll-Paque density-gradient centrifugation was used to isolate PBMCs, with at least 7 million per sample. Trizol reagent was used to extract total RNA from the PBMCs, yielding at least 5.5 micrograms per sample. For every donor, flow cytometry on a PBMC aliquot measured the percentage of naive CD45RAhigh/CD27high T cells. This clonotype was detected many times. The clone's antigen remains unknown. Base qualities were left out, and no much larger clone turns up one base away. V is trimmed back by 2 bases and J by 5 bases, and the junction contains 12 bases that no gene match accounts for. Sequences SGDLS (CDR1) and YYNGEE (CDR2) are obtained from the germline V gene. CDR3 length: 19 amino acids, cysteine to phenylalanine. Solely the CDR3 DNA is kept, with 57 bases framed from the first base.

The sequence came from a woman aged 80 or over in good health. Donor details come from another sample of the same person, matched by shared clones. The sequencing input was blood. The sequence links TRBV9 to TRBJ2-1; 14 central nucleotides agree with TRBD2. The DNA sequence follows: TGTGCCAGCAGCGTCCAGACTAGCGGGGGGGCGATTGGAGACAATGAGCAGTTCTTC. Its coded protein is CASSVQTSGGAIGDNEQFF.